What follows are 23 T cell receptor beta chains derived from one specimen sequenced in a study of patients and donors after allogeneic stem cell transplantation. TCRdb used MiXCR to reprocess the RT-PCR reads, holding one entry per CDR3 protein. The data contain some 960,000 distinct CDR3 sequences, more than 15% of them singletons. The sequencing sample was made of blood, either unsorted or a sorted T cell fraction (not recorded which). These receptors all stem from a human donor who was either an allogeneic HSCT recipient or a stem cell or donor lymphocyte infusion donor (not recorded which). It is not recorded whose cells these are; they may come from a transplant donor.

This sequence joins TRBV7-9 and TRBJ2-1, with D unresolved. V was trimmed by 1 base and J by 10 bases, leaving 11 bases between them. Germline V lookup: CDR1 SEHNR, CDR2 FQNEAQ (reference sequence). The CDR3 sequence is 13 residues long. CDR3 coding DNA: TGTGCCAGCAGCTTAGTAGACTCCCTCGAGCAGTTCTTC. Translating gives CASSLVDSLEQFF.

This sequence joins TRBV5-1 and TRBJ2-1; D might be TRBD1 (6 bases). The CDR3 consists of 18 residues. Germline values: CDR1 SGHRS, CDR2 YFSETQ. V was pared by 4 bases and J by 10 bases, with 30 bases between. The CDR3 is CASSLDPGQPYPSNEQFF. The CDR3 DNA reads TGCGCCAGCAGCCTTGATCCGGGACAACCGTACCCCTCAAACGAGCAGTTCTTC.

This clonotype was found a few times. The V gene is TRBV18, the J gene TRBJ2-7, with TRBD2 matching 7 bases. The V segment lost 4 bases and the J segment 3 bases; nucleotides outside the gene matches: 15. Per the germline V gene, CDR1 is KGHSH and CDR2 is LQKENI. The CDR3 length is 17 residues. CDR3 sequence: CASSLSPGRETDYEQYF. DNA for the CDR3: TGTGCCAGCTCACTTTCTCCTGGGCGGGAGACAGACTACGAGCAGTACTTC.

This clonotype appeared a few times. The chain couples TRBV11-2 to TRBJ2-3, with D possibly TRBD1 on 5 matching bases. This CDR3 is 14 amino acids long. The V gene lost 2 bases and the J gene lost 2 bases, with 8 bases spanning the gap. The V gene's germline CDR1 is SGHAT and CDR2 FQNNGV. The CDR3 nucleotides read TGTGCCAGCAGCTTATTTGGGGCCACAGATACGCAGTATTTT. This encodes CASSLFGATDTQYF.

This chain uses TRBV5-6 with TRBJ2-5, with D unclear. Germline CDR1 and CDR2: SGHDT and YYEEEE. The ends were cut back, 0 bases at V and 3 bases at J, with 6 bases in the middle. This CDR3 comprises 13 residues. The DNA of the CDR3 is TGTGCCAGCAGCTTGGCGGAAGAAGAGACCCAGTACTTC. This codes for CASSLAEEETQYF.

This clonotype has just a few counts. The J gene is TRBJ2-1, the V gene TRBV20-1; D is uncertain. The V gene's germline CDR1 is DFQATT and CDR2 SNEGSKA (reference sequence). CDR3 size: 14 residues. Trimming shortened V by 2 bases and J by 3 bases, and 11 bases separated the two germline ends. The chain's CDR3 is CSARLQTLYNEQFF. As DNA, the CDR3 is TGCAGTGCTAGACTACAGACCCTCTACAATGAGCAGTTCTTC.

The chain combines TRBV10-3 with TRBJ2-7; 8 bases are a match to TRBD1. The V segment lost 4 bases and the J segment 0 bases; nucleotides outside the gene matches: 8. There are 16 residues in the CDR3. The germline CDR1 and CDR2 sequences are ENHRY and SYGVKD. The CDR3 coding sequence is TGTGCCATCAGTGGGATCCCGGACAGGGCCTCCTACGAGCAGTACTTC. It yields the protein CAISGIPDRASYEQYF.

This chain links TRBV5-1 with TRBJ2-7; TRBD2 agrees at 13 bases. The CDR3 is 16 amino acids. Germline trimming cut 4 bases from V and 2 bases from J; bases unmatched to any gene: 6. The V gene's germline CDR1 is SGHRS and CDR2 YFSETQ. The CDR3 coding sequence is TGCGCCAGCAGCCGCGCCGGGACTAGCGGGACCTACGAGCAGTACTTC. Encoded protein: CASSRAGTSGTYEQYF.

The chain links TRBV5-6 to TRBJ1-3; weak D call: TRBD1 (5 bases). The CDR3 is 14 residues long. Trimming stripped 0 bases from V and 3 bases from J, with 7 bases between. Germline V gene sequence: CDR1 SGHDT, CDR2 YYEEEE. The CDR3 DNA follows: TGTGCCAGCAGCTTGGACGGGGGTGGAAACACCATATATTTT. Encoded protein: CASSLDGGGNTIYF.

The CDR3 DNA reads as TGTGCCAGCAGCTTAGTGGGACAGGAAGCTTTCTTT. It encodes CASSLVGQEAFF. The chain is built from TRBV11-2 and TRBJ1-1; 7 positions agree with TRBD1. The junction had 1 base not matched to a gene; V was cut back by 1 base and J by 8 bases. CDR3 length: 12 residues. CDR1 is SGHAT, CDR2 FQNNGV, per germline.

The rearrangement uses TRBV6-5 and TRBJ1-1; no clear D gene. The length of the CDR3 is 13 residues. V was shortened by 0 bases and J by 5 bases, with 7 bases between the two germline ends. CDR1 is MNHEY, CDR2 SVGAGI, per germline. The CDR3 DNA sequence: TGTGCCAGCAGTTACTCGACTGGGACTGAAGCTTTCTTT. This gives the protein CASSYSTGTEAFF.

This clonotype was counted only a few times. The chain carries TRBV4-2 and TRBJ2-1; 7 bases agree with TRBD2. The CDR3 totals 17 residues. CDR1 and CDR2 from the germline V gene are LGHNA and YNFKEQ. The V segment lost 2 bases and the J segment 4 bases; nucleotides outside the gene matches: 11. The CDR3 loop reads CASSQTIARERYNEQFF. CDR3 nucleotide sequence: TGTGCCAGCAGCCAAACAATAGCGCGGGAGCGATACAATGAGCAGTTCTTC.

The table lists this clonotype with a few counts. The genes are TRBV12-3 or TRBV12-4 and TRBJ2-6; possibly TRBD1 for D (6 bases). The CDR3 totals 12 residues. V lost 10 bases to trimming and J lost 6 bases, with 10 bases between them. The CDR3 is CANGQLANVLTF. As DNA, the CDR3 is TGTGCCAACGGACAGCTGGCCAACGTCCTGACTTTC.

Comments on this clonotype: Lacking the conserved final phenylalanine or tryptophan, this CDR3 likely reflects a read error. The CDR3 coding sequence is TGTGCCAGCAGCCAAGGGGGAAATCAGCCCCAGCATTCT. Protein: CASSQGGNQPQHS. The chain uses TRBV3-1 and TRBJ1-5; no clear D. Trimming removed 1 base at V and 4 bases at J, with 5 bases between. The CDR3 loop spans 13 amino acids. CDR1 and CDR2 (germline): LGHDT, YNNKEL (reference sequence).

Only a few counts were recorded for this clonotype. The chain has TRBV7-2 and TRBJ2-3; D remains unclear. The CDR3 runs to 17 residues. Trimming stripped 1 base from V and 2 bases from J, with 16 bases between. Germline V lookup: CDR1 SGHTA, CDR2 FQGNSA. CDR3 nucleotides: TGTGCCAGCAGCTTAGTCCCTCCACCAACAACCACAGATACGCAGTATTTT. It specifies CASSLVPPPTTTDTQYF.

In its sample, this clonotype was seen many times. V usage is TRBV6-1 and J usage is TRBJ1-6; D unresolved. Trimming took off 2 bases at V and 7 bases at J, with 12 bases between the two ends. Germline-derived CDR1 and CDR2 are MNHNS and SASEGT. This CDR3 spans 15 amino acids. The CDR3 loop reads CASSERVEPNSPLHF. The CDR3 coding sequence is TGTGCCAGCAGTGAAAGAGTGGAGCCAAATTCACCCCTCCACTTT.

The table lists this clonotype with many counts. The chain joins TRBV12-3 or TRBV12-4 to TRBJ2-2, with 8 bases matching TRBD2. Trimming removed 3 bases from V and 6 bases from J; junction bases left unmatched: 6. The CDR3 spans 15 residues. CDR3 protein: CASSLKGLGAGELFF. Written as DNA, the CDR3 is TGTGCCAGCAGTTTGAAGGGACTAGGGGCCGGGGAGCTGTTTTTT.

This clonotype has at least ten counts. The CDR3 region is CASSLDFQREAFF. The CDR3 DNA sequence: TGTGCCAGCAGCTTAGATTTTCAGCGTGAAGCTTTCTTT. This chain connects TRBV7-9 to TRBJ1-1, with D unclear. Germline-derived CDR1 and CDR2 are SEHNR and FQNEAQ (reference sequence). There are 13 residues in the CDR3. The V and J ends lost 1 base and 7 bases respectively, with 10 bases between them.

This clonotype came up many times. For the CDR3, the DNA is TGTGCCAGCAGTCGGACAGGGGGCGGTTACGAGCAGTACTTC. Protein sequence: CASSRTGGGYEQYF. The chain combines TRBV12-3 or TRBV12-4 with TRBJ2-7; 11 bases align to TRBD1. The CDR3 length is 14 residues. V lost 5 bases, J lost 4 bases, and 4 bases stayed unmatched.

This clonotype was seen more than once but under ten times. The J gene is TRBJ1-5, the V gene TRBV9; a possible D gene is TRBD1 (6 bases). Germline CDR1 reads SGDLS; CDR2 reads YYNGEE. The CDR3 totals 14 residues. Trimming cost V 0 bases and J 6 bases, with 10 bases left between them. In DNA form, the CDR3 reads TGTGCCAGCAGCGTAGAGGGGGGGGCTCAGCCCCAGCATTTT. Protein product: CASSVEGGAQPQHF.

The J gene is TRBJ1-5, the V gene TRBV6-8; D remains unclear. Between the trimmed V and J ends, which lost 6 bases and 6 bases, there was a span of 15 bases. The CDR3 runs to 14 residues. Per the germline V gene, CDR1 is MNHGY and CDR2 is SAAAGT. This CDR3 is CASSQDRVTQPQHF. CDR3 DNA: TGTGCCAGCAGCCAGGACCGAGTCACTCAGCCCCAGCATTTT.

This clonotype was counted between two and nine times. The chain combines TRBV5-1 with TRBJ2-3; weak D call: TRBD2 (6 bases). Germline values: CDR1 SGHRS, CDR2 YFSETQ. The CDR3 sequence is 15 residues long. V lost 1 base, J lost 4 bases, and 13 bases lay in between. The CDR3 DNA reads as TGCGCCAGCAGCTTGATTGGCGGGAATTCAGATACGCAGTATTTT. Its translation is CASSLIGGNSDTQYF.

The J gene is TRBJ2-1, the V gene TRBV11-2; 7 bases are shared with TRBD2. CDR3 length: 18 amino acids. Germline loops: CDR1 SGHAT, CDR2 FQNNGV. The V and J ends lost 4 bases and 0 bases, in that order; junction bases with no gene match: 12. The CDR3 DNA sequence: TGTGCCAGCAGCTCTCCAGCGGGGATAGTAAACTCCTACAATGAGCAGTTCTTC. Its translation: CASSSPAGIVNSYNEQFF.